A selection of T cell receptor beta chains follows, all from one sample in a study of blood T cell repertoires in COVID-19. Clones were read by immunoSEQ multiplex PCR, and TCRdb kept only the in-frame ones, dropping some. In the table there are about 200,000 clones, less than 90% of which are singletons. Input material: peripheral blood. All receptors derive from a woman aged 45-65 years with acute or convalescent COVID-19. Each CDR3 is given with its conserved first and last residue. D genes are given only for firm matches. Size values are once, few and many counts, or a class for expanded clones, and some rows have none.

>TRBJ2-7|-|TRBD2|TRBV30
CATTGTSGGSYEQYF
TGTGCCACAACCGGGACTAGCGGGGGCTCCTACGAGCAGTACTTC
>TRBJ2-2|-|-|TRBV20-1
CSASNWHTGELFF
TGCAGTGCTAGTAATTGGCACACCGGGGAGCTGTTTTTT
>TRBJ2-7|once|TRBD1|TRBV7-2
CASSLGGTGYHEQYF
TGTGCCAGCAGCTTAGGCGGGACAGGGTACCACGAGCAGTACTTC
>TRBJ2-2|once|TRBD2|TRBV19
CASSIGGTSGNRELFF
TGTGCCAGTAGTATCGGTGGGACTAGCGGGAACCGGGAGCTGTTTTTT
>TRBJ1-2|-|-|TRBV10-3
CAIRGEQGGYGYTF
TGTGCCATCAGGGGGGAACAGGGTGGCTATGGCTACACCTTC
>TRBJ1-2|-|-|TRBV19
CASRTDTGGLYGYTF
TGTGCCAGTAGGACTGACACAGGAGGGCTCTATGGCTACACCTTC
>TRBJ1-4|-|-|TRBV9
CASSVRGGTNEKLFF
TGTGCCAGCAGCGTAAGAGGAGGGACTAATGAAAAACTGTTTTTT
>TRBJ1-2|-|TRBD1|TRBV30
CAWSRSRGRGYTF
TGTGCCTGGAGTAGGAGCAGGGGGCGAGGCTACACCTTC
>TRBJ2-1|-|TRBD1|TRBV7-9
CASSLPWVYRGEQADEQFF
TGTGCCAGCAGCTTACCTTGGGTTTACAGGGGCGAACAGGCCGATGAGCAGTTCTTC
>TRBJ2-3|-|-|TRBV3-1/TRBV3-2
CASSYPRGEWTDTQYF
TGTGCCAGCAGCTACCCCAGGGGTGAATGGACTGATACGCAGTATTTT
>TRBJ1-4|-|TRBD1|TRBV10-2
CASRGQNEKLFF
TGCGCCAGCAGGGGACAGAATGAAAAACTGTTTTTT
>TRBJ2-7|-|-|TRBV18
CASSPGGYEQYF
TGTGCCAGCTCACCCGGGGGCTACGAGCAGTACTTC
>TRBJ1-5|-|-|TRBV29-1
CSVETGGGQPQHF
TGCAGCGTTGAAACCGGAGGAGGTCAGCCCCAGCATTTT
>TRBJ2-2|few|TRBD1|TRBV29-1
CSVAPGTGVSTGELFF
TGCAGCGTTGCTCCCGGGACAGGGGTTTCGACCGGGGAGCTGTTTTTT
>TRBJ2-1|-|TRBD2|TRBV30
CAWSVGLGQNEQFF
TGTGCCTGGAGTGTGGGACTAGGTCAAAATGAGCAGTTCTTC
>TRBJ1-3|-|-|TRBV18
CASSRAMSSGNTIYF
TGTGCCAGCTCACGGGCAATGAGCTCTGGAAACACCATATATTTT
>TRBJ2-3|-|-|TRBV5-1
CASSLGQVNLDTQYF
TGCGCCAGCAGCTTGGGACAGGTCAATCTTGATACGCAGTATTTT
>TRBJ2-1|-|-|TRBV15
CATSSPEARSSYNEQFF
TGTGCCACCAGCAGCCCTGAGGCCCGGAGCTCCTACAATGAGCAGTTCTTC
>TRBJ2-3|-|TRBD1|TRBV10-2
CASSPSGQGSDTQYF
TGCGCCAGCAGCCCATCGGGACAGGGGTCAGATACGCAGTATTTT
>TRBJ2-1|-|TRBD2|TRBV3-1/TRBV3-2
CASSQERRGTFF
TGTGCCAGCAGCCAAGAGCGGCGGGGGACGTTCTTC
>TRBJ2-5|-|-|TRBV24-1
CATSDWLGETQYF
TGTGCCACCAGTGATTGGCTAGGAGAGACCCAGTACTTC
>TRBJ2-1|-|TRBD2|TRBV6-1
CASSAWTSGGYNEQFF
TGTGCCAGCAGTGCCTGGACTAGCGGGGGATACAATGAGCAGTTCTTC